The subject of this entry is one TCR beta chain. Its specificity is unknown. These data come from a study of vaccination and CD4 T cells after COVID-19. Background on the study: Convalescent participants consisted of six males and four females, two being Hispanic.

Oncomine TCR Beta short-read sequencing was applied to DNA from cultured CD4+ T cells. TCRdb used MiXCR to reprocess the PCR reads, holding one entry per CDR3 protein. The data contain roughly 24,000 distinct CDR3 sequences, roughly 40% of them seen just once; the ten biggest clones take up about a tenth. The germline V gene encodes CDR1 SGHAT and CDR2 FQNNGV. This CDR3 is built from 13 residues. V was shortened by 4 bases and J by 7 bases, with 13 bases between the two germline ends. The treatment denotes: roughly ten-day PBMC culture with coronavirus spike peptide pools or control peptides (ViraFEST assay).

Sequencing was carried out using CD4+ T cells from blood, cultured in vitro. The receptor's source is a human donor who had recovered from COVID-19. V gene TRBV11-2 combines with J gene TRBJ1-2, with no clear D. This chain's CDR3 is CASSSYEGGGYTF. CDR3 coding DNA: TGTGCCAGCAGCTCCTACGAAGGCGGTGGCTACACCTTC.